One TCR beta chain is described in this entry. What it recognizes is unknown. The source of the sample is a study of T cell responses to AZD1222 COVID-19 vaccine. Overall study results and limits: Along spike, vaccine-associated CD4 TCRs were found throughout, with dominance at 160-218 and 743-854.

The CDR3 totals 14 residues. Germline CDR1 is SNHLY and CDR2 is FYNNEI. Germline trimming cut 8 bases from V and 9 bases from J; bases unmatched to any gene: 10. The protocol was immunoSEQ multiplex PCR, while the TCRdb copy is restricted to in-frame clones and leaves out a portion. This sample yields over 100,000 clones, of which about 87% are seen a single time; 12% belongs to the top ten. The receptor was derived from an adult in good health. Sequences were derived from peripheral blood, sampled on day 0 of AZD1222 vaccination. The chain links TRBV2 to TRBJ1-6; 7 positions agree with TRBD1. This chain's CDR3 is CASVLDRERSPLHF. For the CDR3, the DNA is TGTGCCAGCGTGTTAGACAGGGAACGTTCACCCCTCCACTTT.